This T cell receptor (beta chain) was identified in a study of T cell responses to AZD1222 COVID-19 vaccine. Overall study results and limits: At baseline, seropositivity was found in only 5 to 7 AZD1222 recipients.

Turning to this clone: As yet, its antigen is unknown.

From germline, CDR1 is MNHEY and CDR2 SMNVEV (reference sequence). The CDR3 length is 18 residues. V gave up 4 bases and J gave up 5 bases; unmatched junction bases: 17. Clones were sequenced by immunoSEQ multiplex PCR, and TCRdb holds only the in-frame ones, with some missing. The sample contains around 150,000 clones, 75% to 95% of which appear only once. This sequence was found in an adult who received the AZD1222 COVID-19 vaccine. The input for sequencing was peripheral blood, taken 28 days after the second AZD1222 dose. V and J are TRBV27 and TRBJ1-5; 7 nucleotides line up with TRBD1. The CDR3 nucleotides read TGTGCCAGCAGTTCGCTATCAGGGGGACGAGGTGTTTATCAGCCCCAGCATTTT. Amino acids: CASSSLSGGRGVYQPQHF.